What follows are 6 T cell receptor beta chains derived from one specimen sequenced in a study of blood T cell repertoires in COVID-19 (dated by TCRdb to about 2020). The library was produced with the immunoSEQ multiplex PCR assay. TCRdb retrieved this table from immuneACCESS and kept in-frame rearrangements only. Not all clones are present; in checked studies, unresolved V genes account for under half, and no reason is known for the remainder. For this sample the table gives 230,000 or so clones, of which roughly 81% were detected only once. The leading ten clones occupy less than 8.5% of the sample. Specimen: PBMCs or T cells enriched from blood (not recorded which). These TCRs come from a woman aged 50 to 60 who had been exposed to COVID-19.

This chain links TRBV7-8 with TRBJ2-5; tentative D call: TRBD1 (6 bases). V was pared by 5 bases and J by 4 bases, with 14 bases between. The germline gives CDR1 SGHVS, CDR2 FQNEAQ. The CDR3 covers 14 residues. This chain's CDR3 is CASSPRGWGETQYF. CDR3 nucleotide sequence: TGTGCCAGCAGCCCAAGGGGGTGGGGAGAGACCCAGTACTTC.

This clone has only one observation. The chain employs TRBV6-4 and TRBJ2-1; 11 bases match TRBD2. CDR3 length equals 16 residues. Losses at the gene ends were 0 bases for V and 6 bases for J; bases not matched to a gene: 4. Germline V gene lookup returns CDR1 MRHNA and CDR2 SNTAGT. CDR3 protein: CASSDSSGGASNEQFF. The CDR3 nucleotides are TGTGCCAGCAGTGACTCTAGCGGGGGGGCATCCAATGAGCAGTTCTTC.

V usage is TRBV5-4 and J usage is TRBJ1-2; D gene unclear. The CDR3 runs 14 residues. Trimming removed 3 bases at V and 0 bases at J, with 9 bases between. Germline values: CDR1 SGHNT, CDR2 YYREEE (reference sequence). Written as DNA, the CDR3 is TGTGCCAGCAGCTCCGAGCCGTCTAACTATGGCTACACCTTC. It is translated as CASSSEPSNYGYTF.

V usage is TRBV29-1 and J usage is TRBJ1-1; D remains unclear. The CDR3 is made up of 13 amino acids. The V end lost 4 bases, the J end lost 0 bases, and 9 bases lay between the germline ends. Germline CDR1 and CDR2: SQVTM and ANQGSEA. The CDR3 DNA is TGCAGCGTTGGAGGTCGGATGAACACTGAAGCTTTCTTT. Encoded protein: CSVGGRMNTEAFF.

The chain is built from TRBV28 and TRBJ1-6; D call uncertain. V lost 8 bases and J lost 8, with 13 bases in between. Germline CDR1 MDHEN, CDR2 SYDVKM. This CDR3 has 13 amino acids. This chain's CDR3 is CASSQRFDSPLHF. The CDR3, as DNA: TGTGCCAGCTCCCAGAGGTTTGATTCACCCCTCCACTTT. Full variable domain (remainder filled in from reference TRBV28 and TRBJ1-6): DVKVTQSSRYLVKRTGEKVFLECVQDMDHENMFWYRQDPGLGLRLIYFSYDVKMKEKGDIPEGYSVSREKKERFSLILESASTNQTSMYLCASSQRFDSPLHFGNGTRLTVT.

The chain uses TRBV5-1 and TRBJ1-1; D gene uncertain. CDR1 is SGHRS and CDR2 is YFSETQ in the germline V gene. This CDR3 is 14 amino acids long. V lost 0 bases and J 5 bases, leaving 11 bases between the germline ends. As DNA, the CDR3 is TGCGCCAGCAGCTTGGGGCGGGTGGGGACTGAAGCTTTCTTT. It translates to CASSLGRVGTEAFF. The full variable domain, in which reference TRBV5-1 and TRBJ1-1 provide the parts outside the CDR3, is KAGVTQTPRYLIKTRGQQVTLSCSPISGHRSVSWYQQTPGQGLQFLFEYFSETQRNKGNFPGRFSGRQFSNSRSEMNVSTLELGDSALYLCASSLGRVGTEAFFGQGTRLTVV.